Below are 28 T cell receptor beta chains sequenced from a single sample in a study of blood T cell repertoires in COVID-19. Data came from immunoSEQ multiplex PCR; TCRdb stores just in-frame clones and leaves some out. Of over 85,000 clones listed, nearly 90% were seen once; the top ten hold 4% to 5.5%. Sequencing was done on a sample of peripheral blood. These receptors all come from a human donor in a cohort sampled during active COVID-19.

The chain is built from TRBV15 and TRBJ1-1; D remains ambiguous. Trimming removed 0 bases at V and 2 bases at J, with 7 bases between. This CDR3 has 14 residues. The germline gives CDR1 LNHNV, CDR2 YYDKDF (reference sequence). In DNA form, the CDR3 reads TGTGCCACCAGCAGAGATACTCTTAACACTGAAGCTTTCTTT. It translates to CATSRDTLNTEAFF. The full variable domain, completed using reference TRBV15 and TRBJ1-1, is DAMVIQNPRYQVTQFGKPVTLSCSQTLNHNVMYWYQQKSSQAPKLLFHYYDKDFNNEADTPDNFQSRRPNTSFCFLDIRSPGLGDTAMYLCATSRDTLNTEAFFGQGTRLTVV.

The chain carries TRBV28 and TRBJ2-5; 12 bases agree with TRBD1. Germline-derived CDR1 and CDR2 are MDHEN and SYDVKM. The trim removed 5 bases at V and 4 bases at J, leaving 8 bases unmatched. CDR3 size: 16 residues. The CDR3 DNA is TGTGCCAGCAGTCTAGGGGACAGGGGGCGTCGAGAGACCCAGTACTTC. It encodes CASSLGDRGRRETQYF.

The chain recombines TRBV5-1 with TRBJ1-4; TRBD1 aligns across 8 bases. This CDR3 is 15 amino acids long. Germline V gives CDR1 SGHRS, CDR2 YFSETQ. With V trimmed by 0 bases and J by 7 bases, 5 bases remained unmatched. In DNA form, the CDR3 reads TGCGCCAGCAGCTTGGGGGCAGGGGGCCCTGAAAAACTGTTTTTT. Translation gives CASSLGAGGPEKLFF.

The chain is built from TRBV29-1 and TRBJ2-1; 10 bases line up with TRBD2. Germline V lookup: CDR1 SQVTM, CDR2 ANQGSEA. Trimming took 3 bases from V and 8 from J; bases not matched to a gene: 13. CDR3 length: 16 amino acids. The CDR3 sequence: CSVEGELAGVVDEQFF. The CDR3 DNA reads as TGCAGCGTTGAGGGCGAGCTAGCGGGAGTGGTTGATGAGCAGTTCTTC.

The genes are TRBV28 and TRBJ1-2, with TRBD1 matching over 8 bases. The germline gives CDR1 MDHEN, CDR2 SYDVKM. The V and J ends lost 6 bases and 3 bases, in that order; junction bases with no gene match: 12. The CDR3 length is 16 residues. The CDR3 bases are TGTGCCAGCAGACGAGGGACAGGAGAAACCCACTATGGCTACACCTTC. This sequence encodes CASRRGTGETHYGYTF.

In this sample, this clone turned up a few times. V gene TRBV28 combines with J gene TRBJ2-7, with D unresolved. This CDR3 region has 13 residues. Germline V gives CDR1 MDHEN, CDR2 SYDVKM. V gave up 6 bases and J gave up 4 bases, with 13 bases separating them. The CDR3 bases are TGTGCCAGCAGCCGGCGGCAGAATTACGAGCAGTACTTC. This sequence encodes CASSRRQNYEQYF.

The chain links TRBV7-3 to TRBJ2-7, with 7 nucleotides matching TRBD2. In germline, CDR1 is SGHTA, CDR2 FQGTGA. Trimming at V came to 5 bases and at J to 7 bases, leaving 8 bases not matched to a gene. This CDR3 is built from 13 residues. The CDR3 nucleotides are TGTGCCAGCAGCCCAAGCGGGGCGAGAGAGCAGTACTTC. It codes for CASSPSGAREQYF.

The chain combines TRBV5-1 with TRBJ1-2; tentative D call: TRBD1 (6 bases). The V end lost 4 bases, the J end lost 0 bases, and 19 bases lay between the germline ends. This CDR3 comprises 17 residues. The germline V gene encodes CDR1 SGHRS and CDR2 YFSETQ. CDR3: CASSRAPIGQTNYGYTF. Here the CDR3 DNA reads TGCGCCAGCAGCCGTGCTCCCATTGGACAGACTAACTATGGCTACACCTTC.

The rearrangement joins TRBV9 to TRBJ1-2, with D possibly matching TRBD1 (6 bases). The germline V and J ends were trimmed by 0 bases and 4 bases, with 10 bases remaining between them. The CDR3 loop spans 14 amino acids. Germline lookup yields CDR1 SGDLS and CDR2 YYNGEE. CDR3 sequence (DNA): TGTGCCAGCAGCGTAGGGGACAACCCCTATGGCTACACCTTC. Residues: CASSVGDNPYGYTF.

The chain is built from TRBV10-3 and TRBJ2-7; TRBD2 might be the D (6 bases). Germline lookup yields CDR1 ENHRY and CDR2 SYGVKD. V shed 10 bases and J shed 5 bases, with 18 bases lying between them. This CDR3 comprises 13 residues. The CDR3 loop is CATMSAGGNEQYF. Here the CDR3 DNA reads TGTGCCACTATGTCCGCCGGGGGAAACGAGCAGTACTTC.

This clone was detected a few times. The V gene is TRBV6-2 or TRBV6-3, the J gene TRBJ1-5; D remains unclear. V lost 5 bases and J lost 6, with 8 bases in between. The CDR3 totals 12 residues. Germline V gene sequence: CDR1 MNHEY, CDR2 SVGEGT. CDR3 sequence reads: CASSTGVQPQHF. CDR3 coding DNA: TGTGCCAGCAGTACCGGGGTTCAGCCCCAGCATTTT.

V gene TRBV5-1 combines with J gene TRBJ2-3; 9 positions match TRBD1. Germline V CDR1 and CDR2: SGHRS, YFSETQ. This CDR3 spans 15 amino acids. Unmatched junction bases numbered 4, after V lost 1 base and J lost 4 bases. The CDR3 region is CASSLFDRGADTQYF. The CDR3 DNA reads TGCGCCAGCAGCTTGTTCGACAGGGGGGCAGATACGCAGTATTTT.

The V gene is TRBV6-5, the J gene TRBJ1-1, with D hard to call. CDR1 and CDR2 from the germline V gene are MNHEY and SVGAGI. V lost 6 bases and J 8 bases, leaving 16 bases between the germline ends. This CDR3 spans 13 amino acids. This CDR3 reads CASRRPSSPEAFF. The CDR3 region has the DNA TGTGCCAGCAGACGTCCCAGTTCCCCGGAAGCTTTCTTT.

The rearrangement links TRBV18 to TRBJ2-2, with 7 bases identical to TRBD1. V was clipped by 0 bases and J by 2 bases; unmatched bases: 6. Per the germline V gene, CDR1 is KGHSH and CDR2 is LQKENI. The CDR3 has 17 residues. CDR3: CASSPPRGQINTGELFF. The CDR3 nucleotides read TGTGCCAGCTCACCACCGAGGGGACAGATAAACACCGGGGAGCTGTTTTTT.

The V gene is TRBV2, the J gene TRBJ2-1; 9 positions agree with TRBD1. J gave up 7 bases and V 5 bases, and 9 bases lay outside the gene matches. Germline CDR1 reads SNHLY; CDR2 reads FYNNEI. This CDR3 is built from 15 residues. CDR3 DNA sequence: TGTGCCAGCAGTCTTACCGGGACAGGGAAGAATGAGCAGTTCTTC. The encoded protein is CASSLTGTGKNEQFF.

The chain carries TRBV6-5 and TRBJ2-7; tentative D call: TRBD1 (5 bases). V was cut by 0 bases and J by 8 bases, with 14 bases left in between. The CDR3 is 14 amino acids. Germline loops: CDR1 MNHEY, CDR2 SVGAGI. CDR3 DNA sequence: TGTGCCAGCAGTTACTCTACCGCCCAGGGCCAGCAGTACTTC. It yields the protein CASSYSTAQGQQYF.

The V and J genes are TRBV10-3 and TRBJ1-2; 7 bases align to TRBD1. The CDR3 is 14 amino acids. Trimming removed 0 bases from V and 7 bases from J; junction bases left unmatched: 5. Germline assignment: CDR1 ENHRY and CDR2 SYGVKD. The CDR3 loop reads CAISESQGVGGYTF. The CDR3 DNA follows: TGTGCCATCAGTGAGTCGCAGGGGGTGGGTGGCTACACCTTC.

The chain recombines TRBV10-3 with TRBJ1-4, with 7 positions matching TRBD1. Germline V gene sequence: CDR1 ENHRY, CDR2 SYGVKD. The junction had 5 bases not matched to a gene; V was cut back by 6 bases and J by 4 bases. This CDR3 comprises 14 residues. CDR3 sequence (DNA): TGTGCCATCAGAGACAGGGATATTAATGAAAAACTGTTTTTT. Its translation is CAIRDRDINEKLFF.

This clone has more than one count but fewer than ten. This chain joins TRBV23-1 and TRBJ1-1, with 9 positions matching TRBD1. TRBV23-1 qualifies as an ORF whose function is uncertain. This CDR3 region has 18 residues. Trimming removed 2 bases from V and 5 bases from J; junction bases left unmatched: 15. In DNA form, the CDR3 reads TGCGCCAGCAGTCAAATGAGGGCGACAGGGGGGGGTTTGACTGAAGCTTTCTTT. It specifies CASSQMRATGGGLTEAFF.

The V and J genes are TRBV18 and TRBJ1-2; 11 bases agree with TRBD1. The CDR3 contains 14 residues. CDR1 KGHSH and CDR2 LQKENI come from the germline V gene. V shed 3 bases, J shed 6 bases, and the junction held 3 bases outside the gene matches. The CDR3 region has the DNA TGTGCCAGCTCACCGGGACAGGGGGTCGATGGCTACACCTTC. Its translation: CASSPGQGVDGYTF.

This clone appeared once. The chain carries TRBV7-2 and TRBJ2-2; possible D gene TRBD1, 5 bases. The V gene's germline CDR1 is SGHTA and CDR2 FQGNSA. Trimming removed 0 bases from V and 4 bases from J, with 9 bases in between. CDR3 length: 15 amino acids. The CDR3 DNA is TGTGCCAGCAGCTTAGCTTACAGGACCACCGGGGAGCTGTTTTTT. Translating gives CASSLAYRTTGELFF.

The chain employs TRBV18 and TRBJ2-6; D is perhaps TRBD2 (7 bases). Trimming removed 6 bases at V and 8 bases at J, with 26 bases between. The CDR3 runs to 18 residues. The germline CDR1 and CDR2 sequences are KGHSH and LQKENI. CDR3 coding DNA: TGTGCCAGCTCCCCAAGATGGGGGGGCGCAGTAGGAACCAACGTCCTGACTTTC. It codes for CASSPRWGGAVGTNVLTF.

The J gene is TRBJ1-1, the V gene TRBV5-6, with D maybe TRBD1 (5 bases). With 1 base removed from V and 1 base from J, the gap between germline ends came to 8 bases. The CDR3 is 14 amino acids. Germline assignment: CDR1 SGHDT and CDR2 YYEEEE. CDR3 loop: CASSLYQGNTEAFF. The CDR3 region has the DNA TGTGCCAGCAGCTTGTATCAGGGGAACACTGAAGCTTTCTTT. Using reference TRBV5-6 and TRBJ1-1 for the parts outside the CDR3, the full variable domain is DAGVTQSPTHLIKTRGQQVTLRCSPKSGHDTVSWYQQALGQGPQFIFQYYEEEERQRGNFPDRFSGHQFPNYSSELNVNALLLGDSALYLCASSLYQGNTEAFFGQGTRLTVV.

The chain carries TRBV24-1 and TRBJ2-3; TRBD1 aligns across 7 bases. CDR3 length equals 16 residues. Losses at the gene ends were 4 bases for V and 5 bases for J; bases not matched to a gene: 11. Looked up from germline, CDR1 is KGHDR and CDR2 is SFDVKD. CDR3 amino acids: CATSDVYRGGGDTQYF. The CDR3 bases are TGTGCCACCAGTGACGTATACAGGGGTGGAGGAGATACGCAGTATTTT.

This sequence joins TRBV6-1 and TRBJ2-3; 10 bases map to TRBD2. CDR1 is MNHNS and CDR2 is SASEGT in the germline V gene. CDR3 length equals 16 residues. Trimming removed 4 bases from V and 0 bases from J; junction bases left unmatched: 4. The CDR3 region is CASSGWTSGSTDTQYF. In DNA, the CDR3 is TGTGCCAGCAGTGGCTGGACTAGCGGTAGCACAGATACGCAGTATTTT.

V and J are TRBV6-5 and TRBJ2-2, with D uncertain. The CDR3 has 14 residues. From germline, CDR1 is MNHEY and CDR2 SVGAGI. V was pared by 7 bases and J by 0 bases, with 9 bases between. The CDR3 is CASTQQSNTGELFF. The CDR3 bases are TGTGCCAGCACCCAACAGTCGAACACCGGGGAGCTGTTTTTT.

As DNA, the CDR3 is TGTGCCAGCAGCTTGGGGCAGGTTGACGAAAAACTGTTTTTT. This translates into CASSLGQVDEKLFF. The gene calls are TRBV5-4 and TRBJ1-4, with D hard to call. CDR1 SGHNT and CDR2 YYREEE come from the germline V gene (reference sequence). There are 14 residues in the CDR3. The V and J ends lost 0 bases and 8 bases respectively, with 11 bases between them.

The CDR3 protein is CASSWTSGGTSYNEQFF. In DNA form, the CDR3 reads TGTGCCAGCAGTTGGACTAGCGGGGGGACCTCTTACAATGAGCAGTTCTTC. This chain links TRBV2 with TRBJ2-1; 14 bases match TRBD2. The CDR3 has 17 amino acids. Germline CDR1 and CDR2: SNHLY and FYNNEI. Trimming cost V 5 bases and J 4 bases; bases outside gene matches: 7.